The entry below describes one T cell receptor (beta chain). The antigen is undetermined. Germline V gene data show CDR1 as SQVTM and CDR2 as ANQGSEA. There are 12 residues in the CDR3. V trimming: 8 bases; J trimming: 3 bases; junction bases outside the gene matches: 6. Data came from immunoSEQ multiplex PCR; TCRdb stores just in-frame clones and leaves some out. The data contain about 140,000 clones, 70% to 90% of them singletons. These data originate in a study of T cell responses to AZD1222 COVID-19 vaccine. Overall study findings and caveats: Researchers report vaccine-associated CD4 TCRs spanning spike, with dominance at 160-218 and 743-854.

This TCR derives from an adult in good health. The specimen was peripheral blood, collected on day 0 of AZD1222 vaccination. This chain uses TRBV29-1 with TRBJ1-1; 7 positions match TRBD1. DNA for the CDR3: TGCAGCCTCGGGGACAGTTACACTGAAGCTTTCTTT. Its protein is CSLGDSYTEAFF.